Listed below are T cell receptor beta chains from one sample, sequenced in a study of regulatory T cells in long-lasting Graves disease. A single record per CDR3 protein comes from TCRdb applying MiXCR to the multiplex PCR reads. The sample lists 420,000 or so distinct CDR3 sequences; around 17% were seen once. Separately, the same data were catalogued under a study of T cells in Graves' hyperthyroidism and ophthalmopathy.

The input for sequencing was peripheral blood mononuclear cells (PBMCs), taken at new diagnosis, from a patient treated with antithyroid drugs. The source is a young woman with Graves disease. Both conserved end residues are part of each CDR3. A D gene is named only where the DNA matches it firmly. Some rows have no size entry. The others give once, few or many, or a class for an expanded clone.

TGTGCCATCAGTGAAGGACTAGCGGGAGTCGAGCAGTACTTC | CAISEGLAGVEQYF | TRBD2 | TRBJ2-7 | TRBV10-3 | few
TGTGCCAGCAGCGACATAGGACAGGGTTTTTTCGAGCAGTACTTC | CASSDIGQGFFEQYF | TRBD1 | TRBJ2-7 | TRBV7-8 | many
TGTGCCAGCAGTCCTAACCCGGGAAGGGCCTACAATGAGCAGTTCTTC | CASSPNPGRAYNEQFF | NA | TRBJ2-1 | TRBV28 | many
TGCAGTGCTAGAGATCTCCTAGCGCTTGAATACGAGCAGTACTTC | CSARDLLALEYEQYF | NA | TRBJ2-7 | TRBV20-1 | many
TGTGCCAGCAAGCAGGGTCCGAGCAATCAGCCCCAGCATTTT | CASKQGPSNQPQHF | NA | TRBJ1-5 | TRBV6-1 | NA
TGTGCCAGCAGCAAGAGGGGGGCGGGAGAGACAGATACGCAGTATTTT | CASSKRGAGETDTQYF | NA | TRBJ2-3 | TRBV11-1 | many
TGCGCCAGCAGCTTAAAGGGGACATCAGGGGAGACCCAGTACTTC | CASSLKGTSGETQYF | NA | TRBJ2-5 | TRBV5-1 | NA
TGTGCCATCAGTGACCTAGAACAGGGTTCCTACGAGCAGTACTTC | CAISDLEQGSYEQYF | NA | TRBJ2-7 | TRBV10-3 | many
TGTGCCAGTAGTCGACCCCCGACAGGGGACCGCCACGAGCAGTACTTC | CASSRPPTGDRHEQYF | TRBD1 | TRBJ2-7 | TRBV19 | few
TGTGCCAGCAGCTTACCAGCCCTGGGACTAGCAGGGGAGCAGTTCTTC | CASSLPALGLAGEQFF | TRBD2 | TRBJ2-1 | TRBV7-6 | few
TGTGCCAGCAGCTTAGGGGGGGATTGGTACCAAGAGACCCAGTACTTC | CASSLGGDWYQETQYF | NA | TRBJ2-5 | TRBV7-8 | NA
TGTGCCAGCAGTGAGCGGACAGGCCAAGAGACCCAGTTCTTC | CASSERTGQETQFF | TRBD1 | TRBJ2-1 | TRBV25-1 | NA
TGTGCCAGCACCTGGAGGGGTGGCGCCTACGAGCAGTACTTC | CASTWRGGAYEQYF | NA | TRBJ2-7 | TRBV5-6 | NA
TGCAGCGTCGTGGACGTGCGGGCCGGGGAGCTGTTTTTT | CSVVDVRAGELFF | NA | TRBJ2-2 | TRBV29-1 | many
TGCGCCAGCAGCTTGACCCCAGAGTCCTACAATGAGCGGTTCTTC | CASSLTPESYNERFF | NA | TRBJ2-1 | TRBV5-1 | NA
TGTGCCAGCTCGGCTAGCGAGAACACCGGGGAGCTGTTTTTT | CASSASENTGELFF | NA | TRBJ2-2 | TRBV6-1 | NA
TGTGCCAGCAGCAAGACTAGCGGGAGAACGGCGGGGGAAAACATTCAGTACTTC | CASSKTSGRTAGENIQYF | TRBD2 | TRBJ2-4 | TRBV6-2/TRBV6-3 | many
TGTGCCAGCAGCCAACGGACTAGCGGGACAGATACGCAGTATTTT | CASSQRTSGTDTQYF | TRBD2 | TRBJ2-3 | TRBV11-2 | many
TGTGCCAGCAGGGGACTACTCGAGCAGTTCTTC | CASRGLLEQFF | TRBD2 | TRBJ2-1 | TRBV7-2 | NA
TGTGCCAGTAGTCGACAGCGGGACACAGATACGCAGTATTTT | CASSRQRDTDTQYF | TRBD2 | TRBJ2-3 | TRBV19 | few
TGTGCCAGCAGATCCCCTACAGGGACTAGCAATCAGCCCCAGCATTTT | CASRSPTGTSNQPQHF | NA | TRBJ1-5 | TRBV2 | NA
TGCGCCAGCAGCACAGGGTTCACTGAAGCTTTCTTT | CASSTGFTEAFF | NA | TRBJ1-1 | TRBV5-1 | NA
TGTGCCAGCAGCTTGCTCACCCGACAAGCCACAGATACGCAGTATTTT | CASSLLTRQATDTQYF | NA | TRBJ2-3 | TRBV5-6 | many
TGCGCCAGCAGCCCGCTGGGCAGGGCCCACGGGCAGTACTTC | CASSPLGRAHGQYF | NA | TRBJ2-7 | TRBV5-1 | NA
TGTGCCAGCTGCGGGACACTCACTAGCGGGAAGGCGTACAATGAGCAGTTCTTC | CASCGTLTSGKAYNEQFF | TRBD2 | TRBJ2-1 | TRBV12-3/TRBV12-4 | many
TGCGCCAGTGGGGCGGAGGTGACCCAGTACTTC | CASGAEVTQYF | NA | TRBJ2-5 | TRBV5-1 | NA
TGTGCCAGCAGCTTAAATCCTCAACCTGGGGTTGAGCAGTTCTTC | CASSLNPQPGVEQFF | NA | TRBJ2-1 | TRBV11-3 | many
TGTGCCAGCGCAGCGGGAGTGGTGAATGAGCAGTTCTTC | CASAAGVVNEQFF | TRBD2 | TRBJ2-1 | TRBV2 | few
TGTGCCAGCAGTTCATCCTGGCAGGGTAACTATGGCTACACCTTC | CASSSSWQGNYGYTF | NA | TRBJ1-2 | TRBV27 | few
TGTGCCAGCAGCTCAGAAAACAGCTCTACGACAGATACGCAGTATTTT | CASSSENSSTTDTQYF | NA | TRBJ2-3 | TRBV5-8 | many
TGCGCCAGCAGCCACAGGGCTGGAGGGAGAGGATCCTACGAGCAGTACTTC | CASSHRAGGRGSYEQYF | NA | TRBJ2-7 | TRBV5-1 | many
TGTGCCAGCAGTTCTACCGGGACGCTACAAGAGACCCAGTACTTC | CASSSTGTLQETQYF | NA | TRBJ2-5 | TRBV28 | many
TGTGCCAGCAGCACTAGCACTAGCGGGGGGGAACAAGAGACCCAGTACTTC | CASSTSTSGGEQETQYF | TRBD2 | TRBJ2-5 | TRBV4-2 | NA
TGCGCCAGCAGCTTTGGGGTTTTAAGCTCCTACAATGAGCAGTTCTTC | CASSFGVLSSYNEQFF | NA | TRBJ2-1 | TRBV5-1 | many
TGCAGTGCAAGGGACCCCGGGGACTACGAGCAGTACTTC | CSARDPGDYEQYF | NA | TRBJ2-7 | TRBV20-1 | NA
TGTGCCACCAGTGATGACAGCGGGAGGGCCAGGGATGAGCAGTTCTTC | CATSDDSGRARDEQFF | TRBD2 | TRBJ2-1 | TRBV24-1 | few
TGTGCCAGCAGCTTAGCGGGGGGTACGGCCGGGGAGCTGTTTTTT | CASSLAGGTAGELFF | NA | TRBJ2-2 | TRBV7-2 | many
TGTGCCATCAGTGGAGGGAGAAACACCGGGGAGCTGTTTTTT | CAISGGRNTGELFF | NA | TRBJ2-2 | TRBV10-3 | many
TGTGCCAGCAGTGTTTTTTGGACAGGGATCATGAACACTGAAGCTTTCTTT | CASSVFWTGIMNTEAFF | TRBD1 | TRBJ1-1 | TRBV6-2/TRBV6-3 | few
TGTGCCAGCAGTTTTGGCAGCAATTCACCCCTCCACTTT | CASSFGSNSPLHF | NA | TRBJ1-6 | TRBV12-3/TRBV12-4 | many
TGTGCCAGCAGTTTTGGTAGCGGGAGGGGCGACACCGGGGAGCTGTTTTTT | CASSFGSGRGDTGELFF | TRBD2 | TRBJ2-2 | TRBV27 | few
TGTGCCAGCGGCCGGGACAGGGGGTTCAATGAGCAGTTCTTC | CASGRDRGFNEQFF | TRBD1 | TRBJ2-1 | TRBV2 | many
TGTGCCAGCAGTTTCACCAATGGCAGACTAGCGGGATACACCGGGGAGCTGTTTTTT | CASSFTNGRLAGYTGELFF | TRBD2 | TRBJ2-2 | TRBV27 | many
TGTGCCAGCAGCTTTGGGTGGAGTAGCAGGGTCCGCACAGATACGCAGTATTTT | CASSFGWSSRVRTDTQYF | NA | TRBJ2-3 | TRBV7-9 | many
TGCAGCGTTTCTCGGGAAGCCGGGGAGCTGTTTTTT | CSVSREAGELFF | NA | TRBJ2-2 | TRBV29-1 | few
TGTGCCAGCAGTCACTTAGCGGGAGCTGGCACAGATACGCAGTATTTT | CASSHLAGAGTDTQYF | TRBD2 | TRBJ2-3 | TRBV14 | once
TGTGCCAGCAGCCTCGGGGGAGGATGGCAAGAGACCCAGTACTTC | CASSLGGGWQETQYF | NA | TRBJ2-5 | TRBV7-2 | NA
TGTGCCAGCAGGATGGCAGCAACTAATGAAAAACTGTTTTTT | CASRMAATNEKLFF | NA | TRBJ1-4 | TRBV7-2 | many
TGTGCCAGCAGCCAAGTTCGCTACTCCTACGAGCAGTACTTC | CASSQVRYSYEQYF | NA | TRBJ2-7 | TRBV3-1 | NA
TGCAGCGGGACGACAGGGGTTAACACTGAAGCTTTCTTT | CSGTTGVNTEAFF | TRBD1 | TRBJ1-1 | TRBV29-1 | many
TGTGCCAGCAGTTGGGGTTTGTACACTGAAGCTTTCTTT | CASSWGLYTEAFF | NA | TRBJ1-1 | TRBV7-2 | many
TGTGCCAGCACCCCAGGACAGGCCTACAATGAGCAGTACTTC | CASTPGQAYNEQYF | TRBD1 | TRBJ2-7 | TRBV12-3/TRBV12-4 | once
TGTGCCGGCAGACCACCCCCGGGACAGGCATCTGGGAATGAGCAGTTCTTC | CAGRPPPGQASGNEQFF | TRBD1 | TRBJ2-1 | TRBV28 | few
TGTGCCAGCAGTTCCTACAGGGGGCGGAACTCCTACAATGAGCAGTTCTTC | CASSSYRGRNSYNEQFF | TRBD1 | TRBJ2-1 | TRBV28 | few
TGTGCCAGCAGCTTAGCGTTCACAGTCCAAGAGACCCAGTACTTC | CASSLAFTVQETQYF | NA | TRBJ2-5 | TRBV7-8 | many
TGTGCCAGCAGTTACTCGGGGACAATGGGATACACCGGGGAGCTGTTTTTT | CASSYSGTMGYTGELFF | NA | TRBJ2-2 | TRBV6-2/TRBV6-3 | NA